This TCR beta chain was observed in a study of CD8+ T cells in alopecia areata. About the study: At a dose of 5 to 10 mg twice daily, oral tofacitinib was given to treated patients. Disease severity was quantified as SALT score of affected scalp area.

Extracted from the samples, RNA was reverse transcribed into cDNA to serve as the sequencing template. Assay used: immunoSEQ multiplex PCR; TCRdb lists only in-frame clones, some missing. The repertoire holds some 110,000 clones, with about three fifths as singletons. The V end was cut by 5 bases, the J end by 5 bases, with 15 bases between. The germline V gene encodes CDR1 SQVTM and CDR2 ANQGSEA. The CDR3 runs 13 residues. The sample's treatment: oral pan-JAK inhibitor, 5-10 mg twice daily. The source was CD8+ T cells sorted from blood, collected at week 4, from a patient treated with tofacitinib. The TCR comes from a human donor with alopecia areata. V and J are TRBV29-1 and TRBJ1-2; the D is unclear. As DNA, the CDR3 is TGCAGCGTTCCCTCCCTGGCCTCTTATGGCTACACCTTC. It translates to CSVPSLASYGYTF.